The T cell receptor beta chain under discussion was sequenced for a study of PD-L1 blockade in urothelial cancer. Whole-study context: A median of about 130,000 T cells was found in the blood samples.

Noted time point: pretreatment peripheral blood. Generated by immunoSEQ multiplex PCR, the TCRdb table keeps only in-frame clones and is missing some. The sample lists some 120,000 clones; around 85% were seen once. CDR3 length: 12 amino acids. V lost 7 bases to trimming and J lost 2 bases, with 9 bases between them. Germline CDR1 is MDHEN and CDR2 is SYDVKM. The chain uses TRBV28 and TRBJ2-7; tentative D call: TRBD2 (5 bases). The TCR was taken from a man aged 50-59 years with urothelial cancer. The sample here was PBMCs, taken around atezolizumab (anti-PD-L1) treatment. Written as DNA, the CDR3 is TGTGCCAGCACCTGGGGAGCCTACGAGCAGTACTTC. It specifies CASTWGAYEQYF. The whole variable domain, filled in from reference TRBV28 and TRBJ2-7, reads DVKVTQSSRYLVKRTGEKVFLECVQDMDHENMFWYRQDPGLGLRLIYFSYDVKMKEKGDIPEGYSVSREKKERFSLILESASTNQTSMYLCASTWGAYEQYFGPGTRLTVT.